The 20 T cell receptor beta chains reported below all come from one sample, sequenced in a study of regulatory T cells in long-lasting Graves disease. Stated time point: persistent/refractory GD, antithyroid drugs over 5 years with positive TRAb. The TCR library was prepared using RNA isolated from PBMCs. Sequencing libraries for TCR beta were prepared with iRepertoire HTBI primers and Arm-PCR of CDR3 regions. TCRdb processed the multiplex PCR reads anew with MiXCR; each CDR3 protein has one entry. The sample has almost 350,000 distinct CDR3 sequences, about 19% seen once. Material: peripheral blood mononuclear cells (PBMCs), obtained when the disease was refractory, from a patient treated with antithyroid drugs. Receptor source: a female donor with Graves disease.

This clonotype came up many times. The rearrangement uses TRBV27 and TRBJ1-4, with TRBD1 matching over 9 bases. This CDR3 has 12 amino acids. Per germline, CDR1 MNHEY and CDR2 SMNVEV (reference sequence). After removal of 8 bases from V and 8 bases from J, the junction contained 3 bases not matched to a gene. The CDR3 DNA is TGTGCCAGCTCGACAGGGGGGGAAAAACTGTTTTTT. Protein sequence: CASSTGGEKLFF.

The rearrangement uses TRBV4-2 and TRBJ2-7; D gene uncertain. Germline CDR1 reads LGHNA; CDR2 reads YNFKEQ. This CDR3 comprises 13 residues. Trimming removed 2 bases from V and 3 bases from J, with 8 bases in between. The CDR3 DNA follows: TGTGCCAGCAGCCAATCACAGAGCTACGAGCAGTACTTC. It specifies CASSQSQSYEQYF.

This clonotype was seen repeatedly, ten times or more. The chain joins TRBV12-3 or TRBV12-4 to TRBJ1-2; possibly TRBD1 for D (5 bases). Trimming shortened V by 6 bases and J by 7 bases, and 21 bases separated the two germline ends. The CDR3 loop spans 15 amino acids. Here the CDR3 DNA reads TGTGCCAGCAGCAAGATCGTGGAGGGGACCGGTGGCTACACCTTC. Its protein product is CASSKIVEGTGGYTF.

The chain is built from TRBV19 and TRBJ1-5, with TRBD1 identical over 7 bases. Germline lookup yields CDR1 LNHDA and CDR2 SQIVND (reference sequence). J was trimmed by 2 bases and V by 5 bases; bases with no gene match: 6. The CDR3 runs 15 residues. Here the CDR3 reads CASSQGESGNQPQHF. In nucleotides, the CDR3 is TGTGCCAGTAGTCAGGGGGAGTCTGGCAATCAGCCCCAGCATTTT.

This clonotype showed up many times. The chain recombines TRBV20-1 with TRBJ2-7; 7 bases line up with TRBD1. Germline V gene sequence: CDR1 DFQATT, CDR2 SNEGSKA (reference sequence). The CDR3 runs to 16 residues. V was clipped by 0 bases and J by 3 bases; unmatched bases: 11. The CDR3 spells CSARDTRGSSHYEQYF. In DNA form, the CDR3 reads TGCAGTGCTAGAGATACCAGGGGGTCCTCTCACTACGAGCAGTACTTC.

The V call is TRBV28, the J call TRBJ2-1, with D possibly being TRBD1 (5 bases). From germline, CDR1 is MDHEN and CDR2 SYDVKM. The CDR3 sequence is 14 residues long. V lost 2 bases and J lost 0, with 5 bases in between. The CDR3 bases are TGTGCCAGCAGTTTAACAGGCTCCTACAATGAGCAGTTCTTC. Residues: CASSLTGSYNEQFF.

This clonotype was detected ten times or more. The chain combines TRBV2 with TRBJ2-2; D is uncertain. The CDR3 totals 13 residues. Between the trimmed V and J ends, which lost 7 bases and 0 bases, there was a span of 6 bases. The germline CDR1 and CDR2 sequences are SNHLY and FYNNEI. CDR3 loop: CASNEANTGELFF. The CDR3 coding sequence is TGTGCCAGCAACGAGGCGAACACCGGGGAGCTGTTTTTT. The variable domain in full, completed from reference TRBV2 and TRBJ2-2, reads EPEVTQTPSHQVTQMGQEVILRCVPISNHLYFYWYRQILGQKVEFLVSFYNNEISEKSEIFDDQFSVERPDGSNFTLKIRSTKLEDSAMYFCASNEANTGELFFGEGSRLTVL.

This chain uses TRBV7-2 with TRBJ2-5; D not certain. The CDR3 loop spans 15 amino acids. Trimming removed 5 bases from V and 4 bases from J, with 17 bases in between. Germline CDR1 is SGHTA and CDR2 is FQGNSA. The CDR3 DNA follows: TGTGCCAGCAGCGTCGGTCCCCCGCTAAGAGAGACCCAGTACTTC. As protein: CASSVGPPLRETQYF.

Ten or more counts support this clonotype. The CDR3 bases are TGTGCCAGCAGTTCCTCCCCGACAGGGAATCAGCCCCAGCATTTT. Translation gives CASSSSPTGNQPQHF. The V call is TRBV12-3 or TRBV12-4, the J call TRBJ1-5; 7 bases line up with TRBD1. The CDR3 has 15 amino acids. V gave up 4 bases and J gave up 4 bases; unmatched junction bases: 7.

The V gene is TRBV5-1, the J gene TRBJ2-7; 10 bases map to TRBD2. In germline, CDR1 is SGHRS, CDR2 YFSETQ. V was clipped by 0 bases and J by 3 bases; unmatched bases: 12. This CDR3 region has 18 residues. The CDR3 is CASSLARLAGVTGYEQYF. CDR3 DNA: TGCGCCAGCAGCTTGGCGAGGCTAGCGGGAGTAACGGGCTACGAGCAGTACTTC.

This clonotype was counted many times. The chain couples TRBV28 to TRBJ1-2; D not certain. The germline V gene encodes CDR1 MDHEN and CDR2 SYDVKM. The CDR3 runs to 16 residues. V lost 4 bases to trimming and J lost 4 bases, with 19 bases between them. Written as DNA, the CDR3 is TGTGCCAGCAGTTACTGGTCCTTTAGGCGTAGCTATGGCTACACCTTC. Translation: CASSYWSFRRSYGYTF.

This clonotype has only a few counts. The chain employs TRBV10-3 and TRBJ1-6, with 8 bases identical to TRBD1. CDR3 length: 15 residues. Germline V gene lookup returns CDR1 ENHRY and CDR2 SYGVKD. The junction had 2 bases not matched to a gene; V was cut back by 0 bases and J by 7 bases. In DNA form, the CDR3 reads TGTGCCATCAGTGAGTCCGGGACAGGAAATTCACCCCTCCACTTT. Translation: CAISESGTGNSPLHF.

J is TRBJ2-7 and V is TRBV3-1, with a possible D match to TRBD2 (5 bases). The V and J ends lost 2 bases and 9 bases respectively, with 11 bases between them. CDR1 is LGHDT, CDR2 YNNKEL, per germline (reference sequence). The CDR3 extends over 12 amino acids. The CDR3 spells CASSQPLGGQYF. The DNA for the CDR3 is TGTGCCAGCAGCCAACCCCTCGGAGGGCAGTACTTC.

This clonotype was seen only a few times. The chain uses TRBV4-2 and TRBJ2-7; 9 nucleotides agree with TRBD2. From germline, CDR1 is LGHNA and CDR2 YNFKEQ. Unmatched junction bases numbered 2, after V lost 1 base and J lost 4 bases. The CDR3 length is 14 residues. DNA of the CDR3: TGTGCCAGCAGCCAAGCTGCGGGAGGGTACGAGCAGTACTTC. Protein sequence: CASSQAAGGYEQYF.

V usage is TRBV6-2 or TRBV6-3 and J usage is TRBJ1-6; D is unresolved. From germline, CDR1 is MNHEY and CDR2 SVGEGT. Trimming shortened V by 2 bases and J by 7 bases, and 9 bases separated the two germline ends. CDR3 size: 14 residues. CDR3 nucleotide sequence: TGTGCCAGCAGTTACCCGGCCGCGAATTCACCCCTCCACTTT. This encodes CASSYPAANSPLHF.

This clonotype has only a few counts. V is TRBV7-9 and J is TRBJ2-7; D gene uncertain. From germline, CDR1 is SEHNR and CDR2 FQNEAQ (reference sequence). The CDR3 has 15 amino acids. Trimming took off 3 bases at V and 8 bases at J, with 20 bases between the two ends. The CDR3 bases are TGTGCCAGCAGCTTCGGTTGGGTCCCTACTATCAAGCAGTACTTC. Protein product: CASSFGWVPTIKQYF.

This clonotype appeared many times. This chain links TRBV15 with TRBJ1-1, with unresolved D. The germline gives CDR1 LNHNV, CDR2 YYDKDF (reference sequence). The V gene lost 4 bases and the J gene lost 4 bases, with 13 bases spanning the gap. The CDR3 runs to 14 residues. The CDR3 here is CATSNLVLGTEAFF. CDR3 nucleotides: TGTGCCACCAGCAATTTGGTCCTTGGCACTGAAGCTTTCTTT. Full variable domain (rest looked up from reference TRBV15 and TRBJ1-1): DAMVIQNPRYQVTQFGKPVTLSCSQTLNHNVMYWYQQKSSQAPKLLFHYYDKDFNNEADTPDNFQSRRPNTSFCFLDIRSPGLGDTAMYLCATSNLVLGTEAFFGQGTRLTVV.

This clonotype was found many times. The CDR3 reads CASSQARAGTAPNVLTF. Here the CDR3 DNA reads TGTGCCAGCAGCCAAGCCCGAGCTGGGACGGCCCCCAACGTCCTGACTTTC. This rearrangement joins TRBV3-1 to TRBJ2-6, with D perhaps assigned TRBD1 or TRBD2 (5 bases each). The CDR3 contains 17 residues. V was clipped by 1 base and J by 8 bases, with 18 bases between them. Germline V gene sequence: CDR1 LGHDT, CDR2 YNNKEL (reference sequence). The full variable domain, in which reference TRBV3-1 and TRBJ2-6 provide the parts outside the CDR3, is DTAVSQTPKYLVTQMGNDKSIKCEQNLGHDTMYWYKQDSKKFLKIMFSYNNKELIINETVPNRFSPKSPDKAHLNLHINSLELGDSAVYFCASSQARAGTAPNVLTFGAGSRLTVL.

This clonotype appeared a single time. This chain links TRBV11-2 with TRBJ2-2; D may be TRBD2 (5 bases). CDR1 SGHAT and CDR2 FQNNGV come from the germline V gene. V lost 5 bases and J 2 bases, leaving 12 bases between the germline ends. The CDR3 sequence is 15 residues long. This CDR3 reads CASSPGYGNTGELFF. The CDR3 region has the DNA TGTGCCAGCAGCCCGGGGTACGGCAACACCGGGGAGCTGTTTTTT. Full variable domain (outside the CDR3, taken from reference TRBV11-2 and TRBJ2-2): EAGVAQSPRYKIIEKRQSVAFWCNPISGHATLYWYQQILGQGPKLLIQFQNNGVVDDSQLPKDRFSAERLKGVDSTLKIQPAKLEDSAVYLCASSPGYGNTGELFFGEGSRLTVL.

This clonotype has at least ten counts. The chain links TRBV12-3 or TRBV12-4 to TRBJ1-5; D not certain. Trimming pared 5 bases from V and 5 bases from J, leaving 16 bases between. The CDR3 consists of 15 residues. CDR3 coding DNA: TGTGCCAGCAGTGGACTCGGTTCGCGATATCAGCCCCAGCATTTT. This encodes CASSGLGSRYQPQHF.